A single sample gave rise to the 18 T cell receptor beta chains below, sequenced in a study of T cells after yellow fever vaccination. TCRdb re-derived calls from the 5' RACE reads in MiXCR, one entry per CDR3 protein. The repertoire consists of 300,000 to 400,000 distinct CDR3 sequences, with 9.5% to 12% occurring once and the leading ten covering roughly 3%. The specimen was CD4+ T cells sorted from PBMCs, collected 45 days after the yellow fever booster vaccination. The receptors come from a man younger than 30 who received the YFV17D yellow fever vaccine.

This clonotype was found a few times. This CDR3 is CASSYRGGPTGELFF. The DNA of the CDR3 is TGTGCCAGCAGCTACCGCGGGGGGCCCACCGGGGAGCTGTTTTTT. The chain couples TRBV5-4 to TRBJ2-2, with TRBD2 matching 8 bases. The CDR3 is made up of 15 amino acids. The ends lost 3 bases at V and 4 bases at J; junction bases unmatched: 5. Germline V gene sequence: CDR1 SGHNT, CDR2 YYREEE (reference sequence).

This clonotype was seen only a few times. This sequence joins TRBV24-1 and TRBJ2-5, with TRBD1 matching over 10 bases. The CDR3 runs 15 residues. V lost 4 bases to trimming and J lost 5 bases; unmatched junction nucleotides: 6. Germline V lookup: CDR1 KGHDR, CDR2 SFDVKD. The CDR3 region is CATSEGRTGGETQYF. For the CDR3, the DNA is TGTGCCACCAGTGAGGGACGGACAGGGGGGGAGACCCAGTACTTC.

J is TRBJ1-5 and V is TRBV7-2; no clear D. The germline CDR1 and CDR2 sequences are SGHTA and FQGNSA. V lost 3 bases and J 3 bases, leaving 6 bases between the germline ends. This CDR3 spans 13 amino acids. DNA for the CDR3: TGTGCCAGCAGCTTTTCCAACAATCAGCCCCAGCATTTT. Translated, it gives CASSFSNNQPQHF. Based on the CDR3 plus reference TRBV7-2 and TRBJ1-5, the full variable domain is GAGVSQSPSNKVTEKGKDVELRCDPISGHTALYWYRQSLGQGLEFLIYFQGNSAPDKSGLPSDRFSAERTGGSVSTLTIQRTQQEDSAVYLCASSFSNNQPQHFGDGTRLSIL.

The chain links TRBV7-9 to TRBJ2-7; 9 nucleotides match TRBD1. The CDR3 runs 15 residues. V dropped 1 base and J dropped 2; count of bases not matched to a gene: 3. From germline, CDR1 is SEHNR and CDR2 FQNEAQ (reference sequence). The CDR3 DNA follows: TGTGCCAGCAGCTTAGGTGGGACAGGGCCCTACGAGCAGTACGTC. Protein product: CASSLGGTGPYEQYV.

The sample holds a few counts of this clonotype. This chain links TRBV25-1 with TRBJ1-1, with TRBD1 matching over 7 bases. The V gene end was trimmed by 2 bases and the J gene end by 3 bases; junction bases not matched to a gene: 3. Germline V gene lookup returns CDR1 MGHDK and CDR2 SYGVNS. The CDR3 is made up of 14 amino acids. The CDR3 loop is CASSEPGGYTEAFF. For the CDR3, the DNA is TGTGCCAGCAGTGAACCAGGGGGGTACACTGAAGCTTTCTTT.

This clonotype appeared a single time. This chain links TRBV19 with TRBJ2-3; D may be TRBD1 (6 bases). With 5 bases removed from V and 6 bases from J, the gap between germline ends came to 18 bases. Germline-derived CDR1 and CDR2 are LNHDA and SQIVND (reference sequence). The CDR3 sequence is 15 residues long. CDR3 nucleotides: TGTGCCAGTAGTCCGAGACAGGCTTTTCAGGATACGCAGTATTTT. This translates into CASSPRQAFQDTQYF.

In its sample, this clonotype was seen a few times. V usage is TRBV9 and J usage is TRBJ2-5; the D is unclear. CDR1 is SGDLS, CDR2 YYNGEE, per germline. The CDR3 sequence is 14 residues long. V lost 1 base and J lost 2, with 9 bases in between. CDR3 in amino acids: CASSVSAVQETQYF. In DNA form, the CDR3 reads TGTGCCAGCAGCGTATCGGCGGTACAAGAGACCCAGTACTTC.

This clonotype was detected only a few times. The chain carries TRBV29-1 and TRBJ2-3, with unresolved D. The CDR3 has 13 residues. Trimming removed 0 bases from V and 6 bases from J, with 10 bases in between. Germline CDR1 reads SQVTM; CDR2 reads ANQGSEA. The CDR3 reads CSVEDGRRDTQYF. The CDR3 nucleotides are TGCAGCGTTGAAGACGGCCGCCGCGATACGCAGTATTTT.

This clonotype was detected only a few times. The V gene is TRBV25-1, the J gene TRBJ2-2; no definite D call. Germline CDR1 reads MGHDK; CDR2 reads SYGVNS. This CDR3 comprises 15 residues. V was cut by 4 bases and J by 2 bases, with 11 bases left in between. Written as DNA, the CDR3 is TGTGCCAGCAGTGTAGGGTCGGGTAACACCGGGGAGCTGTTTTTT. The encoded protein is CASSVGSGNTGELFF.

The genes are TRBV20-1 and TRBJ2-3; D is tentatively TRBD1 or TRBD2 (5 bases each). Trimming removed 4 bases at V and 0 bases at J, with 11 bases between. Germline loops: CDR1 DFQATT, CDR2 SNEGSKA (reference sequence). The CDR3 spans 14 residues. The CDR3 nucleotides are TGCAGTGCTAACCGGGACGGAAGCACAGATACGCAGTATTTT. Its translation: CSANRDGSTDTQYF.

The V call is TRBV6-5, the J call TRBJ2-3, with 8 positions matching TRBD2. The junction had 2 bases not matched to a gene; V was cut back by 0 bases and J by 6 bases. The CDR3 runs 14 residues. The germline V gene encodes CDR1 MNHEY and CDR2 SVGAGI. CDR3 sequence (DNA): TGTGCCAGCAGTTACTCTAGCGGGGTCGATACGCAGTATTTT. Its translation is CASSYSSGVDTQYF.

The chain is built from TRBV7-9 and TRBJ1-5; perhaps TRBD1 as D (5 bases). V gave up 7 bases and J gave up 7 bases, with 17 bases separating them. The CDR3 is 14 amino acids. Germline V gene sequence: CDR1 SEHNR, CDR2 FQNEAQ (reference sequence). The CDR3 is CASTPSGTGQPQHF. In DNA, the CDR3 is TGTGCCAGCACCCCCTCTGGGACCGGGCAGCCCCAGCATTTT.

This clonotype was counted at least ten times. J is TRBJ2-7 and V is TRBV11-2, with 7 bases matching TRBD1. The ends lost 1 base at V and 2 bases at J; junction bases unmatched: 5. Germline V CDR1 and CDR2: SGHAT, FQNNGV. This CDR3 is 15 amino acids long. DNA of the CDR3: TGTGCCAGCAGCTTAGGCTCAGGGACAGCCTACGAGCAGTACGTC. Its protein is CASSLGSGTAYEQYV.

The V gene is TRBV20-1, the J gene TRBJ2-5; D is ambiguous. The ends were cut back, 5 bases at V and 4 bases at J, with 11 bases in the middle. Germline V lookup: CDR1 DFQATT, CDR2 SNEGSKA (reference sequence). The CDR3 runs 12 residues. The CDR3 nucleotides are TGCAGTGCTCCTCCGGGCCGAGAGACCCAGTACTTC. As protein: CSAPPGRETQYF.

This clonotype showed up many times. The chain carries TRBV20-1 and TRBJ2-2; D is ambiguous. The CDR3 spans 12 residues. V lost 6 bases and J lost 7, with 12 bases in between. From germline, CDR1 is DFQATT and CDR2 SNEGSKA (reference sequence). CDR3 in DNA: TGCAGTGCCCGTAGGGCAGGCGGGGAGCTGTTTTTT. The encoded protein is CSARRAGGELFF.

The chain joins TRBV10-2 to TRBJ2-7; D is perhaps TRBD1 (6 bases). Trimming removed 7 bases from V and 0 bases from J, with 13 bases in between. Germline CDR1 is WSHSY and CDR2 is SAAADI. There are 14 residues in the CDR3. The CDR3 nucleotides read TGCGCCAGCAAAGCGAGACAGGACTCCTACGAGCAGTACTTC. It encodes CASKARQDSYEQYF.

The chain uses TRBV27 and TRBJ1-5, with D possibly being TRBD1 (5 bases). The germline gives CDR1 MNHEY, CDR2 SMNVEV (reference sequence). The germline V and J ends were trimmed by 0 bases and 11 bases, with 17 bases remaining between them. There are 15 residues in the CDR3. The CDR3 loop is CASSLSPGTPLAQHF. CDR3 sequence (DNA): TGTGCCAGCAGTTTATCACCCGGGACCCCTTTGGCCCAGCATTTT.

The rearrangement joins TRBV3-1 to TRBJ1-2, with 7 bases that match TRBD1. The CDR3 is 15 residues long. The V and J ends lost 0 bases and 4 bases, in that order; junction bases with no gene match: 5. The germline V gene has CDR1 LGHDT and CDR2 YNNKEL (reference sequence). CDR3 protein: CASSQDGTGAYGYTF. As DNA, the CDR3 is TGTGCCAGCAGCCAAGACGGCACAGGGGCCTATGGCTACACCTTC.